Listed below are T cell receptor beta chains from one sample, sequenced in a study of pediatric ulcerative colitis. TCRdb's copy holds only in-frame clones and misses some; the assay was immunoSEQ multiplex PCR. The table lists 30,000 to 35,000 clones, 80% to 85% of them singletons, with under 1.2% in the top ten. The sequenced sample was gut tissue. Every receptor here comes from a boy between 10 and 17 years old with mild ulcerative colitis. Each CDR3 is given with its conserved first and last residue. D genes are given only for firm matches. Some rows have no size entry. The others give once, few or many, or a class for an expanded clone.

>TRBV6-4|TRBJ1-6|TRBD1|few
TGTGCCAGCAGTGAGATGACAGGGGGTAATTCACCCCTCCACTTT
CASSEMTGGNSPLHF
>TRBV7-8|TRBJ1-5|TRBD1|NA
TGTGCCAGCAGCTTAGGAGGGACAGGATGGGATCAGCCCCAGCATTTT
CASSLGGTGWDQPQHF
>TRBV2|TRBJ1-6|TRBD1|NA
TGTGCCGGCAGGGGGGGGATCTCCTATAATTCACCCCTCCACTTT
CAGRGGISYNSPLHF
>TRBV5-1|TRBJ1-2|NA|NA
TGCGCCAGCAGCTTAGGAGTCTTTATATATGGCTACACCTTC
CASSLGVFIYGYTF
>TRBV9|TRBJ2-2|NA|NA
TGTGCCAGCAGCGTAGGTACAGGACATTGGGGGACCGGGGAGCTGTTTTTT
CASSVGTGHWGTGELFF
>TRBV5-1|TRBJ2-7|TRBD2|NA
TGCGCCAGCAGCTTGAGCGGGGGGGCCTACGAGCAGTACTTC
CASSLSGGAYEQYF
>TRBV2|TRBJ1-5|NA|NA
TGTGCCAGCGCGATGGGACGGATTAGCAATCAGCCCCAGCATTTT
CASAMGRISNQPQHF
>TRBV4-1|TRBJ1-6|TRBD1|NA
TGCGCCAGCAGCCAGCAAGGACAGGGTGGTCATAATTCACCCCTCCACTTT
CASSQQGQGGHNSPLHF
>TRBV19|TRBJ2-1|TRBD1|NA
TGTGCCAGTACTAGGACAGGGGGCGCCTACAATGAGCAGTTCTTC
CASTRTGGAYNEQFF
>TRBV5-6|TRBJ2-3|TRBD1|NA
TGTGCCAGCAGCCCGACAGGTTTAGGTCGGGGACAGGGGGCAGATACGCAGTATTTT
CASSPTGLGRGQGADTQYF
>TRBV9|TRBJ1-6|TRBD1|NA
TGTGCCAGCAGCGAGGACAGGGTAACTTCACCCCTCCACTTT
CASSEDRVTSPLHF
>TRBV5-8|TRBJ1-1|NA|medium-sized
TGTGCCAGCAGCGCACAGGAAATGAACACTGAAGCTTTCTTT
CASSAQEMNTEAFF
>TRBV5-1|TRBJ2-5|TRBD1|NA
TGCGCCAGCAGCTTGGCCGGGACAGGGGAAGAGACCCAGTACTTC
CASSLAGTGEETQYF
>TRBV5-1|TRBJ1-1|NA|NA
TGCGCCAGCAGCTTGGGAGGGGGCACTGAAGCTTTCTTT
CASSLGGGTEAFF
>TRBV6-5|TRBJ1-2|TRBD1|NA
TGTGCCAGCAGGGACCGGGACAGGGGTCTGCATGGCTACACCTTC
CASRDRDRGLHGYTF
>TRBV9|TRBJ2-1|NA|NA
TGTGCCAGCAGCCTCTCCTACAATGAGCAGTTCTTC
CASSLSYNEQFF
>TRBV5-5|TRBJ2-7|NA|NA
TGTGCCAGCAGCTTGTTGAAGGGGACCTACGAGCAGTACTTC
CASSLLKGTYEQYF
>TRBV6-6|TRBJ2-3|NA|NA
TGTGCCAGCAGGAGGGGGACCACAGATACGCAGTATTTT
CASRRGTTDTQYF
>TRBV19|TRBJ2-4|NA|NA
TGTGCCAGTAGTCCTTTCGTCGGGGGAGCCAAAAACATTCAGTACTTC
CASSPFVGGAKNIQYF
>TRBV29-1|TRBJ2-5|TRBD1|NA
TGCAGCGTTGAGCTCAGGAAGACAGGGGGTGCCCCCCAAGAGACCCAGTACTTC
CSVELRKTGGAPQETQYF
>TRBV5-4|TRBJ2-7|TRBD1|once
TGTGCCAGCAGCTTCCCCGGACAGGCTCAGGCGTCCTACGAGCAGTACTTC
CASSFPGQAQASYEQYF
>TRBV19|TRBJ1-2|NA|NA
TGTGCCAGTAGTATCACGGAGGACTATGGCTACACCTTC
CASSITEDYGYTF